The rows below give T cell receptor beta chains drawn from one sample of a study of shared clonotypes between healthy human individuals. Assay used: immunoSEQ multiplex PCR; TCRdb lists only in-frame clones, some missing. The table records 650,000 to 800,000 clones, roughly 72% of them present only once. Sequencing used memory CD4+ T cells sorted from blood. These receptors were collected from a woman in her 30s in good health. The CDR3 runs from the conserved cysteine through the conserved F or W. Fields, in order: V gene, clone size, D gene, J gene, CDR3 DNA, CDR3 protein. D genes are given only for firm matches. Where a row states a size, it is once, few, many or the class of an expanded clone; other rows omit it.

TRBV5-1	-	TRBD2	TRBJ2-1	TGCGCCAGCAGCTTGGTCGCTAGCGGGAGGGGCAATGAGCAGTTCTTC	CASSLVASGRGNEQFF
TRBV7-2	-	-	TRBJ1-5	TGTGCCAGCAGCTTACAGGCAGCTTATAGCAATCAGCCCCAGCATTTT	CASSLQAAYSNQPQHF
TRBV6-1	-	-	TRBJ1-3	TGTGCCAGCCGCGGACCAGGCTCTGGAAACACCATATATTTT	CASRGPGSGNTIYF
TRBV28	-	-	TRBJ1-2	TGTGCCAGCAATACAGGGTTGCTTGGCTACACCTTC	CASNTGLLGYTF
TRBV27	once	-	TRBJ2-7	TGTGCCAGCAGTTTTAGCTGGGGGGTCTCGTACGAGCAGTACTTC	CASSFSWGVSYEQYF
TRBV7-8	-	TRBD1	TRBJ1-3	TGTGCCAGCAGCTTGGCAACGACAGGGTCTGGAAACACCATATATTTT	CASSLATTGSGNTIYF
TRBV5-6	-	-	TRBJ1-1	TGTGCCAGCAGGATGTGGGGCGGGGACACTGAAGCTTTCTTT	CASRMWGGDTEAFF
TRBV25-1	-	-	TRBJ1-4	TGTGCCAGCAGGGAGACTGCAACTAATGAAAAACTGTTTTTT	CASRETATNEKLFF
TRBV18	-	TRBD1	TRBJ2-5	TGTGCCAGCTCGAACAGGGGAAAAGAGACCCAGTACTTC	CASSNRGKETQYF
TRBV6-1	-	-	TRBJ1-1	TGTGCCAGCAGGGCGGCGAACACTGAAGCTTTCTTT	CASRAANTEAFF
TRBV29-1	-	-	TRBJ1-3	TGCAGCGTGGGGGGCGGAGGCTCTGGAAACACCATATATTTT	CSVGGGGSGNTIYF